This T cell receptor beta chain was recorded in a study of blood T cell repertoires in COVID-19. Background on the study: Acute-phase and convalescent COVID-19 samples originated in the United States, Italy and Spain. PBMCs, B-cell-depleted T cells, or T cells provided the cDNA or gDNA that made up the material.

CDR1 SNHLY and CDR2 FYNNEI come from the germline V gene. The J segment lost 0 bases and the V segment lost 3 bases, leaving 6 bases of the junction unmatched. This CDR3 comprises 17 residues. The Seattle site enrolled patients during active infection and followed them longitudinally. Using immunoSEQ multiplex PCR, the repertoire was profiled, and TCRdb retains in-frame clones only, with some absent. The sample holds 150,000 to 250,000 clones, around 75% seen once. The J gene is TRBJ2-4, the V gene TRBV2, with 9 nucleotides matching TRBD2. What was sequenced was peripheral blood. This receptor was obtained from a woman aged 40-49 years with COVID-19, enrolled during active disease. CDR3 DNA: TGTGCCAGCAGTGAGCAGACTAGCGGAGTAGCCAAAAACATTCAGTACTTC. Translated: CASSEQTSGVAKNIQYF.